Listed here are 13 T cell receptor beta chains from one sample, sequenced in a study of tissue T cells after allogeneic stem cell transplantation. The time point was: mouse harvest day 7 after allogeneic transplant. Each mouse received 10^7 T-cell-depleted marrow cells plus 10^6 splenic CD5+ T cells by tail vein. Repertoires were generated with immunoSEQ multiplex PCR, while TCRdb's copy carries only in-frame clones and drops some. The sample consists of approximately 5,000 clones, more than 40% of them appearing once. Sequencing was done on a sample of gut tissue. The receptor set was obtained from a female BALB/c mouse given C57BL/6 T cells with graft-versus-host disease after an allogeneic hematopoietic cell transplant.

Concerning this clone: Gene and germline names: mouse. Coverage ceases 1 residue before the CDR3 finishes, and the germline J gene fills in the end. The chain recombines TRBV26 with TRBJ2-3; D gene unclear. The V end lost 5 bases, the J end lost 0 bases, and 6 bases lay between the germline ends. Germline loops: CDR1 KGHPV, CDR2 FQNQEV (reference sequence). The CDR3 has 13 residues. The CDR3 loop is CASSLRSAETLYF. Partial CDR3 DNA: TGTGCCAGCAGTTTACGGAGTGCAGAAACGCTGTAT.

Points on this clone: Gene labels here are mouse ones. The read halts 1 residue ahead of the CDR3 end, with the missing end drawn from the germline J gene. The chain employs TRBV26 and TRBJ1-2; no definite D call. Trimming cost V 0 bases and J 4 bases, with 6 bases left between them. This CDR3 comprises 13 residues. CDR1 and CDR2 (germline): KGHPV, FQNQEV (reference sequence). Incomplete CDR3 DNA: TGTGCCAGCAGTCTGTCAGCGGGCTCCGACTACACC. Translation gives CASSLSAGSDYT. The full CDR3 protein is CASSLSAGSDYTF. Complete variable domain (other parts from reference TRBV26 and TRBJ1-2): NSKVIQTPRYLVKGQGQKAKMRCIPEKGHPVVFWYQQNKNNEFKFLINFQNQEVLQQIDMTEKRFSAECPSNSPCSLEIQSSEAGDSALYLCASSLSAGSDYTFGSGTRLLVI.

As regards this clone: Gene names refer to mouse genes. The read stops 1 residue short of the end of the CDR3; the missing end is completed from the germline J gene. This sequence joins TRBV12-1 and TRBJ2-4; the D gene could be TRBD1 or TRBD2 (5 bases each). Trimming removed 3 bases from V and 0 bases from J, with 6 bases in between. CDR3 length: 13 residues. Germline CDR1 is SGHSN and CDR2 is HYEKVE. The CDR3 sequence is CASSWDSQNTLYF. CDR3 DNA (partial): TGTGCCAGCTCTTGGGACAGTCAAAACACCTTGTAC. The variable domain in full, with the rest retrieved from reference TRBV12-1 and TRBJ2-4, is DSGVVQSPRHIIKEKGGRSVLTCIPISGHSNVVWYQQTLGKELKFLIQHYEKVERDKGFLPSRFSVQQFDDYHSEMNMSALELEDSAMYFCASSWDSQNTLYFGAGTRLSVL.

This clone rates as medium-sized. Gene names are mouse gene names. The CDR3 end lies 1 residue beyond the end of the read and is filled in from the germline J gene. J is TRBJ1-3 and V is TRBV12-1, with D uncertain. From germline, CDR1 is SGHSN and CDR2 HYEKVE. The CDR3 has 14 residues. V shed 4 bases and J shed 0 bases, with 9 bases lying between them. The CDR3 bases that were read are TGTGCCAGCTCCAGAGAAAATTCTGGAAATACGCTCTAT. As protein: CASSRENSGNTLY. The entire CDR3 is CASSRENSGNTLYF.

This clone was detected only a few times. The listed genes are named as in mouse. The read gets to within 1 residue of the CDR3 end, and the germline J gene fills in the rest. The V call is TRBV23, the J call TRBJ1-3. In germline, CDR1 is KGHTA, CDR2 FQNQQP. The CDR3 has 15 residues. The CDR3 region is CSSSQSRSSGNTLYF. The sequenced CDR3 bases are TGCTCCAGCAGTCAATCGAGGAGTTCTGGAAATACGCTCTAT.

With respect to this clone: The listed genes are named as in mouse. The CDR3 end lies 1 residue beyond the end of the read and is filled in from the germline J gene. The genes are TRBV2 and TRBJ2-3; TRBD1 might be the D (5 bases). Germline V CDR1 and CDR2: LGHNA, YSYQKL. This CDR3 comprises 15 residues. The germline V and J ends were trimmed by 0 bases and 3 bases, with 10 bases remaining between them. The sequenced CDR3 bases are TGTGCCAGCAGCCAAGAGTCAGGGAGGGCAGAAACGCTGTAT. Protein: CASSQESGRAETLY. The complete CDR3 sequence is CASSQESGRAETLYF.

This clone was detected once. The genes and germline here are from mouse. The CDR3 end lies 1 residue beyond the end of the read and is filled in from the germline J gene. This sequence joins TRBV19 and TRBJ1-2; TRBD1 matches at 8 bases. Germline assignment: CDR1 FNHDT and CDR2 SITEND (reference sequence). Trimming removed 4 bases from V and 4 bases from J; junction bases left unmatched: 3. This CDR3 is built from 13 residues. CDR3 residues: CASSHTGGSDYTF. The part of the CDR3 DNA that was read is TGTGCCAGCAGTCATACAGGGGGCTCCGACTACACC.

For this clone: Any gene name here is a mouse gene name. The read finishes 1 residue shy of the CDR3 end, and the germline J gene is used to complete it. V and J are TRBV26 and TRBJ2-4; D gene unclear. Trimming removed 6 bases at V and 0 bases at J, with 10 bases between. CDR1 is KGHPV, CDR2 FQNQEV, per germline (reference sequence). The CDR3 loop spans 14 amino acids. The CDR3 sequence: CASSRDTSQNTLYF. The DNA read from the CDR3 is TGTGCCAGCAGCCGAGACACTAGTCAAAACACCTTGTAC.

This clone was detected only a few times. The gene names given are mouse names. The read finishes 1 residue shy of the CDR3 end, and the germline J gene is used to complete it. The chain uses TRBV12-1 and TRBJ2-2; D possibly corresponds to TRBD1 (5 bases). The CDR3 runs 14 residues. Germline V gene sequence: CDR1 SGHSN, CDR2 HYEKVE. The V end was cut by 2 bases, the J end by 0 bases, with 6 bases between. The part of the CDR3 DNA that was read is TGTGCCAGCTCTCGGACAACAAACACCGGGCAGCTCTAC. This encodes CASSRTTNTGQLY. In full, the CDR3 is CASSRTTNTGQLYF.

As to this clone: Here the gene names and germline are mouse. The read comes to an end 1 residue before the CDR3 does, leaving the germline J gene to fill in the end. This rearrangement joins TRBV24 to TRBJ2-3; a weak D match, TRBD2 (6 bases). The germline V and J ends were trimmed by 3 bases and 0 bases, with 10 bases remaining between them. The CDR3 has 15 residues. The germline gives CDR1 KGHTA, CDR2 FRNEEI. The part of the CDR3 DNA that was read is TGTGCCAGCAGTCTCTTACTGGGTAGTGCAGAAACGCTGTAT. The encoded protein is CASSLLLGSAETLY. The whole CDR3 region reads CASSLLLGSAETLYF.

For this clone: The genes and germline here are from mouse. The missing CDR3 end, 1 residue past where the read stops, is filled in from the germline J gene. V is TRBV3 and J is TRBJ2-5; 8 bases are a match to TRBD2. CDR1 and CDR2 from the germline V gene are SNHLY and FYNGKV (reference sequence). The junction had 0 bases not matched to a gene; V was cut back by 0 bases and J by 4 bases. This CDR3 spans 14 amino acids. The DNA read from the CDR3 is TGTGCCAGCAGCTTAGCACTGGGGGAAGACACCCAGTAC. This translates into CASSLALGEDTQY. The CDR3, in full, reads CASSLALGEDTQYF.

As to this clone: Gene names are the mouse ones. The observed sequence ends 1 residue before the CDR3 terminus, with the missing tail filled in from the germline J gene. J is TRBJ2-3 and V is TRBV20; D not resolved. The CDR3 is 12 residues long. Germline-derived CDR1 and CDR2 are GFQATS and STVNSAI. The V gene lost 5 bases and the J gene lost 0 bases, with 6 bases spanning the gap. CDR3 region: CGAQTSAETLYF. The DNA read from the CDR3 is TGTGGTGCTCAGACAAGTGCAGAAACGCTGTAT. Combining the CDR3 with reference TRBV20 and TRBJ2-3 gives the whole variable domain GALVYQYPRRTICKSGTSMRMECQAVGFQATSVAWYRQSPQKTFELIALSTVNSAIKYEQNFTQEKFPISHPNLSFSSMTVLNAYLEDRGLYLCGAQTSAETLYFGSGTRLTVL.

This clone was seen a handful of times. Gene names and germline match the mouse. The CDR3 goes on 1 residue after the read ends, and that part is filled in from the germline J gene. The rearrangement uses TRBV12-2 and TRBJ2-7; the match to TRBD2 covers 8 bases. The CDR3 has 14 amino acids. Germline CDR1 is SGHLS and CDR2 is HYDKME. J was trimmed by 3 bases and V by 0 bases; bases with no gene match: 3. The DNA read from the CDR3 is TGTGCCAGCTCTCTCGCGGGGGGGCGCTATGAACAGTAC. Protein sequence: CASSLAGGRYEQY. The CDR3 in full is CASSLAGGRYEQYF.